Below are 29 T cell receptor beta chains sequenced from a single sample in a study of beta chain features in type 1 diabetes. Reverse transcription of all isolated RNA meant that expressed TCRB transcripts were sequenced. TCRdb's copy holds only in-frame clones and misses some; the assay was immunoSEQ multiplex PCR. The repertoire holds about 660,000 clones, with about an eighth as singletons. No antigens are known for them. Whole-study results and caveats: For Type 1 diabetes patients, all four CD4+ subsets carried TCRB CDR3s that were moderately but significantly shorter.

The material sequenced was naive CD4+ T cells from blood. The receptors were gathered from a man aged 18-30 years with type 1 diabetes.

The chain links TRBV13 to TRBJ2-3; D gene unclear. With 6 bases removed from V and 2 bases from J, the gap between germline ends came to 6 bases. This CDR3 is built from 12 residues. Germline CDR1 is PRHDT and CDR2 is FYEKMQ (reference sequence). CDR3 amino acids: CASSRLTDTQYF. Written as DNA, the CDR3 is TGTGCCAGCAGTAGACTCACAGATACGCAGTATTTT.

This clone was found a few times. The rearrangement links TRBV5-1 to TRBJ2-3; D call uncertain. The CDR3 extends over 15 amino acids. V was clipped by 4 bases and J by 4 bases, with 16 bases between them. Per the germline V gene, CDR1 is SGHRS and CDR2 is YFSETQ. CDR3 residues: CASSLVGPDADTQYF. Here the CDR3 DNA reads TGCGCCAGCAGCCTCGTAGGGCCGGACGCAGATACGCAGTATTTT.

This sequence joins TRBV5-6 and TRBJ1-2, with 8 bases lining up with TRBD1. CDR1 and CDR2 (germline): SGHDT, YYEEEE. With V trimmed by 4 bases and J by 2 bases, 7 bases remained unmatched. The CDR3 covers 15 residues. The DNA of the CDR3 is TGTGCCAGCAGCAACAGGCGACAGGGGAACTATGGCTACACCTTC. It is translated as CASSNRRQGNYGYTF.

This clone was counted between two and nine times. This chain joins TRBV7-6 and TRBJ2-5; 8 nucleotides align to TRBD1. Germline CDR1 reads SGHVS; CDR2 reads FNYEAQ. The CDR3 has 14 amino acids. V dropped 5 bases and J dropped 5; count of bases not matched to a gene: 7. CDR3 protein: CASSGRTGRETQYF. The CDR3 coding sequence is TGTGCCAGCAGCGGTCGGACAGGGAGGGAGACCCAGTACTTC.

This chain joins TRBV29-1 and TRBJ1-2, with D maybe TRBD1 (5 bases). Germline V CDR1 and CDR2: SQVTM, ANQGSEA. The CDR3 spans 14 residues. Between the trimmed V and J ends, which lost 2 bases and 4 bases, there was a span of 14 bases. The CDR3: CSVEIQAISYGYTF. The CDR3 nucleotides are TGCAGCGTTGAAATACAGGCGATTAGCTATGGCTACACCTTC.

This clone has more than one count but fewer than ten. The V and J genes are TRBV27 and TRBJ2-7; TRBD2 matches 8 bases. The germline V gene has CDR1 MNHEY and CDR2 SMNVEV (reference sequence). The CDR3 loop spans 17 amino acids. The trim removed 3 bases at V and 2 bases at J, leaving 12 bases unmatched. CDR3 in DNA: TGTGCCAGCAGTTTCGGCAGGGCGGGAGGCCTTACCTACGAGCAGTACTTC. This translates into CASSFGRAGGLTYEQYF.

CDR3 sequence reads: CASSETTGGETQYF. The CDR3 nucleotides read TGTGCCAGCAGTGAGACCACAGGGGGAGAGACCCAGTACTTC. This sequence joins TRBV2 and TRBJ2-5; 8 bases match TRBD1. After removal of 3 bases from V and 4 bases from J, the junction contained 4 bases not matched to a gene. This CDR3 contains 14 residues. In germline, CDR1 is SNHLY, CDR2 FYNNEI.

The table lists this clone with a few counts. The chain carries TRBV7-2 and TRBJ2-5; no firm D call. Germline-derived CDR1 and CDR2 are SGHTA and FQGNSA. Trimming shortened V by 1 base and J by 4 bases, and 13 bases separated the two germline ends. The CDR3 covers 15 residues. The CDR3, as DNA: TGTGCCAGCAGCTTAGAGCACGGATCGCTAGAGACCCAGTACTTC. Translated: CASSLEHGSLETQYF.

Only a few counts were recorded for this clone. V gene TRBV19 combines with J gene TRBJ2-5; TRBD1 aligns across 9 bases. The V and J ends lost 7 bases and 0 bases, in that order; junction bases with no gene match: 3. CDR3 size: 14 residues. The germline CDR1 and CDR2 sequences are LNHDA and SQIVND (reference sequence). The CDR3 nucleotides read TGTGCCAGTACAACAGGGGGCCACCAAGAGACCCAGTACTTC. Protein: CASTTGGHQETQYF.

This clone has just a few counts. This chain links TRBV5-1 with TRBJ2-2, with 7 bases identical to TRBD1. This CDR3 comprises 17 residues. Unmatched junction bases numbered 8, after V lost 3 bases and J lost 0 bases. CDR1 is SGHRS, CDR2 YFSETQ, per germline. As DNA, the CDR3 is TGCGCCAGCAGCTCCCTACGACAGGGACCGAACACCGGGGAGCTGTTTTTT. Its protein product is CASSSLRQGPNTGELFF.

Only a few counts were recorded for this clone. The CDR3 sequence: CASSLYPSLNEQYF. CDR3 sequence (DNA): TGCGCCAGCAGCTTGTATCCCTCCCTGAACGAGCAGTACTTC. The chain carries TRBV5-1 and TRBJ2-7; D unresolved. Trimming removed 1 base from V and 5 bases from J, with 13 bases in between. The CDR3 spans 14 residues. Per germline, CDR1 SGHRS and CDR2 YFSETQ.

The chain couples TRBV29-1 to TRBJ2-3; possible D gene TRBD1, 6 bases. Trimming removed 4 bases at V and 6 bases at J, with 11 bases between. Germline lookup yields CDR1 SQVTM and CDR2 ANQGSEA. The CDR3 spans 12 residues. The CDR3 DNA is TGCAGCGTTGGGGCAGGGGCCGATACGCAGTATTTT. Its translation: CSVGAGADTQYF.

The chain combines TRBV6-5 with TRBJ1-2; D is unresolved. The CDR3 has 14 residues. The V end lost 2 bases, the J end lost 4 bases, and 11 bases lay between the germline ends. Germline CDR1 MNHEY, CDR2 SVGAGI. The CDR3 sequence is CASSYVGFGYGYTF. The DNA for the CDR3 is TGTGCCAGCAGTTACGTGGGGTTCGGCTATGGCTACACCTTC.

This clone was detected only a few times. The chain carries TRBV5-1 and TRBJ2-7, with D possibly TRBD1 on 6 matching bases. CDR3 size: 15 residues. Looked up from germline, CDR1 is SGHRS and CDR2 is YFSETQ. The ends were cut back, 7 bases at V and 5 bases at J, with 22 bases in the middle. In DNA, the CDR3 is TGCGCCAGCCGTCGCAATAAGTCAGGGGATAACGAGCAGTACTTC. This encodes CASRRNKSGDNEQYF.

CDR3 bases: TGCGCCAGCAGCCAAGATACAGGGCACTATGGCTACACCTTC. This encodes CASSQDTGHYGYTF. The chain has TRBV4-3 and TRBJ1-2, with a tentative D call TRBD1 (6 bases). The CDR3 sequence is 14 residues long. V shed 0 bases and J shed 3 bases, with 8 bases lying between them. Germline CDR1 is LGHNA and CDR2 is YSLEER.

This clone turned up a few times. The rearrangement links TRBV28 to TRBJ2-3, with TRBD2 identical over 9 bases. The CDR3 is 17 residues long. Germline V gene sequence: CDR1 MDHEN, CDR2 SYDVKM. The V and J ends lost 4 bases and 5 bases, in that order; junction bases with no gene match: 13. The CDR3 coding sequence is TGTGCCAGCAGTTCCAGTACTAGCGGGTTCCTGGGAGATACGCAGTATTTT. This codes for CASSSSTSGFLGDTQYF.

This clone was picked up a small number of times. The chain has TRBV5-4 and TRBJ2-5; 7 bases line up with TRBD1. The J segment lost 5 bases and the V segment lost 5 bases, leaving 6 bases of the junction unmatched. The CDR3 has 13 amino acids. From germline, CDR1 is SGHNT and CDR2 YYREEE (reference sequence). The CDR3 protein is CASRSGTEETQYF. CDR3 nucleotide sequence: TGTGCCAGCAGATCGGGGACAGAGGAGACCCAGTACTTC.

This clone was seen a handful of times. This chain joins TRBV27 and TRBJ2-1; 16 bases align to TRBD2. Looked up from germline, CDR1 is MNHEY and CDR2 is SMNVEV (reference sequence). This CDR3 comprises 20 residues. V was clipped by 5 bases and J by 6 bases; unmatched bases: 16. In DNA form, the CDR3 reads TGTGCCAGCAGTCCGCTTCCGGGACTAGCGGGAGGGCTTTGGGGCAATGAGCAGTTCTTC. Its translation: CASSPLPGLAGGLWGNEQFF.

The J gene is TRBJ2-3, the V gene TRBV30; TRBD2 matches at 10 bases. CDR1 and CDR2 from the germline V gene are GTSNPN and SVGIG (reference sequence). The CDR3 runs to 15 residues. Trimming took 1 base from V and 6 from J; bases not matched to a gene: 7. CDR3 nucleotide sequence: TGTGCCTGGAGTGCCGGGACTAGCGAGGGTGATACGCAGTATTTT. It specifies CAWSAGTSEGDTQYF.

This clone was counted only a few times. The chain has TRBV14 and TRBJ2-7; D ambiguous. The CDR3 is 12 residues long. The V end was cut by 2 bases, the J end by 5 bases, with 7 bases between. Germline loops: CDR1 SGHDN, CDR2 FVKESK. CDR3: CASSQRAHEQYF. DNA of the CDR3: TGTGCCAGCAGCCAAAGGGCCCACGAGCAGTACTTC. Full variable domain (missing parts from reference TRBV14 and TRBJ2-7): EAGVTQFPSHSVIEKGQTVTLRCDPISGHDNLYWYRRVMGKEIKFLLHFVKESKQDESGMPNNRFLAERTGGTYSTLKVQPAELEDSGVYFCASSQRAHEQYFGPGTRLTVT.

The CDR3 protein is CAIKDTNNSPLHF. For the CDR3, the DNA is TGTGCCATCAAGGACACCAATAATTCACCCCTCCACTTT. V gene TRBV10-3 combines with J gene TRBJ1-6; a weak D match, TRBD1 (5 bases). Trimming shortened V by 7 bases and J by 5 bases, and 9 bases separated the two germline ends. This CDR3 spans 13 amino acids. CDR1 is ENHRY and CDR2 is SYGVKD in the germline V gene.

This clone has more than one count but fewer than ten. Additional DNA sequences in this sample encode the identical CDR3. V gene TRBV9 combines with J gene TRBJ2-5, with D unresolved. CDR3 length equals 14 residues. Trimming left V 0 bases short and J 0 bases short, with 6 bases between. The germline gives CDR1 SGDLS, CDR2 YYNGEE. CDR3 in DNA: TGTGCCAGCAGCGTAGGCTCGTACCAAGAGACCCAGTACTTC. Translated, it gives CASSVGSYQETQYF.

A few counts support this clone. The rearrangement links TRBV7-3 to TRBJ1-6; D not resolved. V was pared by 4 bases and J by 9 bases, with 13 bases between. The germline gives CDR1 SGHTA, CDR2 FQGTGA. The CDR3 runs 14 residues. The CDR3: CASSYSPRGSPLHF. The DNA of the CDR3 is TGTGCCAGCAGCTATTCTCCTCGGGGTTCACCCCTCCACTTT.

The chain employs TRBV29-1 and TRBJ2-5; D is unresolved. V shed 5 bases and J shed 4 bases, with 11 bases lying between them. The CDR3 is 12 amino acids. Germline CDR1 reads SQVTM; CDR2 reads ANQGSEA. The CDR3 region has the DNA TGCAGCGTTTCGATTGTGGGAGAGACCCAGTACTTC. Its protein product is CSVSIVGETQYF.

This chain links TRBV5-1 with TRBJ2-2; 9 bases match TRBD1. The germline CDR1 and CDR2 sequences are SGHRS and YFSETQ. This CDR3 spans 14 amino acids. After removal of 9 bases from V and 0 bases from J, the junction contained 3 bases not matched to a gene. The CDR3 protein is CATGQGPNTGELFF. CDR3 nucleotides: TGCGCCACCGGACAGGGGCCGAACACCGGGGAGCTGTTTTTT.

V usage is TRBV25-1 and J usage is TRBJ2-5; D not resolved. CDR3 length equals 16 residues. V was clipped by 2 bases and J by 1 base, with 14 bases between them. Germline V gene lookup returns CDR1 MGHDK and CDR2 SYGVNS. Here the CDR3 DNA reads TGTGCCAGCAGTGAAGTATGGGGTCGGATCCAAGAGACCCAGTACTTC. This sequence encodes CASSEVWGRIQETQYF.

Comment on this clone: Other DNA sequences from this sample encode an identical CDR3 as well. The chain joins TRBV4-1 to TRBJ2-5; D gene uncertain. Trimming removed 0 bases from V and 5 bases from J, with 7 bases in between. The CDR3 contains 13 residues. Germline CDR1 is MGHRA and CDR2 is YSYEKL. The CDR3 region is CASSQDPQETQYF. The DNA of the CDR3 is TGCGCCAGCAGCCAAGATCCCCAGGAGACCCAGTACTTC.

V gene TRBV19 combines with J gene TRBJ2-1, with 8 bases aligning to TRBD1. Germline CDR1 is LNHDA and CDR2 is SQIVND (reference sequence). The CDR3 loop spans 14 amino acids. The V gene end was trimmed by 2 bases and the J gene end by 7 bases; junction bases not matched to a gene: 4. CDR3 region: CASSIITGGNEQFF. CDR3 in DNA: TGTGCCAGTAGTATAATCACAGGGGGAAATGAGCAGTTCTTC.

In this sample, this clone turned up a few times. This chain links TRBV10-3 with TRBJ2-7, with 7 bases matching TRBD1. V lost 4 bases to trimming and J lost 0 bases; unmatched junction nucleotides: 6. CDR1 ENHRY and CDR2 SYGVKD come from the germline V gene. This CDR3 is 15 amino acids long. CDR3 protein: CAISVGAGGSYEQYF. The CDR3 coding sequence is TGTGCCATCAGTGTAGGGGCAGGGGGCTCCTACGAGCAGTACTTC.